This paragraph covers one T cell receptor (beta chain) sequence. Germline V CDR1 and CDR2: MDHEN, SYDVKM. The CDR3 consists of 15 residues. With V trimmed by 5 bases and J by 1 base, 7 bases remained unmatched. The data originate from a study of blood T cell repertoires in COVID-19. In the study overall: Samples representing acute and convalescent COVID-19 were sourced from the United States, Italy and Spain.

Original handling: Reference gene primer amplification gave estimated nucleated cell counts. Sequencing used immunoSEQ multiplex PCR; TCRdb keeps in-frame clones, though not all of them. The V and J calls and clone size come from that table; D and trimming were worked out from the DNA. The sample yields 180,000 or so clones, around 87% seen once. Sequenced material: peripheral blood. The sequence was obtained from a man over 45 with acute or convalescent COVID-19. The rearrangement uses TRBV28 and TRBJ1-1, with TRBD1 matching over 7 bases. The CDR3 region is CASSPIQGGNTEAFF. In DNA, the CDR3 is TGTGCCAGCAGTCCGATTCAGGGGGGGAACACTGAAGCTTTCTTT. The full variable domain, rest sourced from reference TRBV28 and TRBJ1-1, is DVKVTQSSRYLVKRTGEKVFLECVQDMDHENMFWYRQDPGLGLRLIYFSYDVKMKEKGDIPEGYSVSREKKERFSLILESASTNQTSMYLCASSPIQGGNTEAFFGQGTRLTVV.